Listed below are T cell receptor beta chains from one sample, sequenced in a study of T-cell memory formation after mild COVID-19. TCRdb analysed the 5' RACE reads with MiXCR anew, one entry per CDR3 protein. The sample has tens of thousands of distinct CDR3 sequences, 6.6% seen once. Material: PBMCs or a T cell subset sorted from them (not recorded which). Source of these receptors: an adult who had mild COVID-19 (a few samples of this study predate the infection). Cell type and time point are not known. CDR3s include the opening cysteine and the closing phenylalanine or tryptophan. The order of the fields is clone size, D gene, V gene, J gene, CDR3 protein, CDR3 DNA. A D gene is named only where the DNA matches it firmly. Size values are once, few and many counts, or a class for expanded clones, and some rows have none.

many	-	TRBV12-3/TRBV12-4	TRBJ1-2	CASSPASYGYTF	TGTGCCAGCAGTCCGGCATCCTATGGCTACACCTTC
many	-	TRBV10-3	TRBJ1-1	CAISTGVTEAFF	TGTGCCATCAGTACCGGTGTCACTGAAGCTTTCTTT
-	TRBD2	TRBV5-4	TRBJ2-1	CASSGAGTSPINEQFF	TGTGCCAGCAGCGGCGCCGGGACTAGTCCGATTAATGAGCAGTTCTTC
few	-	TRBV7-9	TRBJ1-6	CASSLEGNPNSPLHF	TGTGCCAGCAGCTTAGAGGGAAACCCCAATTCACCCCTCCACTTT
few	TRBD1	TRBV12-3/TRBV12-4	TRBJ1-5	CASSLGGQYSNQPQHF	TGTGCCAGCAGTTTAGGGGGACAGTATAGCAATCAGCCCCAGCATTTT
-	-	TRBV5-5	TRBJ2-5	CASSPFPTETQYF	TGTGCCAGCAGCCCCTTCCCCACTGAGACCCAGTACTTC
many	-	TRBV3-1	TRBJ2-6	CASSQKAGANVLTF	TGTGCCAGCAGCCAGAAGGCTGGGGCCAACGTCCTGACTTTC
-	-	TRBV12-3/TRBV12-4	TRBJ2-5	CASSLKVWAGQETQYF	TGTGCCAGCAGTTTGAAGGTGTGGGCGGGGCAAGAGACCCAGTACTTC
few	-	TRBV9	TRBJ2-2	CASTWAENTGELFF	TGTGCCAGCACCTGGGCGGAGAACACCGGGGAGCTGTTTTTT
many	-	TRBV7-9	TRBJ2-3	CAISRGGSTDTQYF	TGTGCCATCTCGCGGGGCGGCAGCACAGATACGCAGTATTTT
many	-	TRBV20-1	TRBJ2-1	CSAASYNEQFF	TGCAGTGCGGCTTCCTACAATGAGCAGTTCTTC
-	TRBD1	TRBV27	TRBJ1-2	CASSLTGDGYTF	TGTGCCAGCAGTTTAACAGGGGATGGCTACACCTTC
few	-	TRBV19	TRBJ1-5	CASRGHPTPHSNQPQHF	TGTGCCAGTAGAGGACACCCGACCCCTCATAGCAATCAGCCCCAGCATTTT
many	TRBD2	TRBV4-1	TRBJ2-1	CASSRGGVSYNEQFF	TGCGCCAGCAGCCGCGGGGGGGTCTCCTACAATGAGCAGTTCTTC
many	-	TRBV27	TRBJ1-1	CASSLFRGTEAFF	TGTGCCAGCAGTTTATTTCGGGGGACTGAAGCTTTCTTT
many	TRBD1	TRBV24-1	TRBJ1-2	CATSETGTGSYGYTF	TGTGCCACCAGTGAAACCGGGACAGGGTCCTATGGCTACACCTTC
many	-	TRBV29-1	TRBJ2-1	CSVDRGPKKGQFF	TGCAGCGTTGATAGAGGTCCTAAAAAGGGGCAGTTCTTC
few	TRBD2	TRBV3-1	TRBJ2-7	CASSQGLGSGRLGYEQYF	TGTGCCAGCAGCCAAGGCTTGGGTAGCGGGAGGCTCGGCTACGAGCAGTACTTC
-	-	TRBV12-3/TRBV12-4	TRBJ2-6	CASSFSRLALSSGANVLTF	TGTGCCAGCAGTTTCAGTCGGCTAGCGTTGAGCTCTGGGGCCAACGTCCTGACTTTC
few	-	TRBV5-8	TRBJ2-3	CASSLAGVRTDTQYF	TGTGCCAGCAGCCTTGCAGGGGTTCGCACAGATACGCAGTATTTT
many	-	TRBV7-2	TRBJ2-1	CASSPGPRSSYNEQFF	TGTGCCAGCAGCCCCGGACCCCGGAGCTCCTACAATGAGCAGTTCTTC
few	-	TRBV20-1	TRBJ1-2	CSAPEGTYGYTF	TGCAGTGCCCCGGAAGGGACGTATGGCTACACCTTC
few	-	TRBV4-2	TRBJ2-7	CASSQDDSYEQYF	TGTGCCAGCAGCCAAGATGATTCCTACGAGCAGTACTTC
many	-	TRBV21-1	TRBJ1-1	CASSKLQGLEAFF	TGTGCCAGCAGCAAACTTCAGGGCCTTGAAGCTTTCTTT
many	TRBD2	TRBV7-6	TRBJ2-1	CASSYGTSGGGDEQFF	TGTGCCAGCAGCTATGGGACTAGCGGGGGTGGGGATGAGCAGTTCTTC
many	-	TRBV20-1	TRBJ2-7	CSARDRILASYEQYF	TGCAGTGCTAGAGATCGGATTTTGGCCTCCTACGAGCAGTACTTC
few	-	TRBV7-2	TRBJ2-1	CASSLLRQGGADEQFF	TGTGCCAGCAGCTTACTCCGACAAGGAGGAGCCGATGAGCAGTTCTTC
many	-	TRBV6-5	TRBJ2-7	CASSSDTLLYEQYF	TGTGCCAGCAGCTCCGACACCCTGCTCTACGAGCAGTACTTC
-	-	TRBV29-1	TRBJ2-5	CSVDGNVQETQYF	TGCAGCGTTGACGGAAACGTCCAAGAGACCCAGTACTTC
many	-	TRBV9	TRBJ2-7	CASSPRDGIYEQYF	TGTGCCAGCAGCCCTCGGGACGGAATCTACGAGCAGTACTTC
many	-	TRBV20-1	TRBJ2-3	CSARLPGVMADTQYF	TGCAGTGCTAGGTTGCCAGGGGTCATGGCAGATACGCAGTATTTT
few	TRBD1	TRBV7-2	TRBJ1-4	CASSTARGRTNEKLFF	TGTGCCAGCAGCACGGCCAGGGGGCGAACTAATGAAAAACTGTTTTTT
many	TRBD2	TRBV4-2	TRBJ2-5	CASSQGHASGRFQETQYF	TGTGCCAGCAGCCAGGGGCATGCTAGCGGGAGGTTCCAAGAGACCCAGTACTTC
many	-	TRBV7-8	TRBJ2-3	CASSPKGGGGQYF	TGTGCCAGCAGCCCTAAGGGGGGGGGTGGGCAGTATTTT
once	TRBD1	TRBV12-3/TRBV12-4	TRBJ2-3	CASTKGQGDTQYF	TGTGCCAGCACCAAGGGACAGGGGGATACGCAGTATTTT
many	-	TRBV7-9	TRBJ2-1	CASSLGGIEQFF	TGTGCCAGCAGCTTAGGGGGCATTGAGCAGTTCTTC
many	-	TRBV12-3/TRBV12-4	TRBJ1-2	CASSGADYGYTF	TGTGCCAGCAGCGGGGCCGATTATGGCTACACCTTC
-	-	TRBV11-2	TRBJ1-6	CASSLGMNNSPLHF	TGTGCCAGCAGCTTAGGGATGAATAATTCACCCCTCCACTTT
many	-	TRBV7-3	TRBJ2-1	CASSSHARWSGEGAYNEQFF	TGTGCCAGCAGCTCCCACGCGCGGTGGTCGGGAGAAGGAGCCTACAATGAGCAGTTCTTC
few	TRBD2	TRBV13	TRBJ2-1	CASSSGLFEQFF	TGTGCCAGCAGCTCGGGACTATTTGAGCAGTTCTTC
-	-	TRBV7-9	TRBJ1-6	CASSLGLTNNSPLHF	TGTGCCAGCAGCTTGGGTTTGACAAATAATTCACCCCTCCACTTT
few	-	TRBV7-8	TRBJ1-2	CASSLMTGQFGYTF	TGTGCCAGCAGTTTGATGACCGGTCAGTTCGGCTACACCTTC
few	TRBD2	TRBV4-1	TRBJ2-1	CASSKGLADYNEQFF	TGCGCCAGCAGCAAAGGACTAGCGGACTACAATGAGCAGTTCTTC
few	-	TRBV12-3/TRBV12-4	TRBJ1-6	CASSLLGAFGSPLHF	TGTGCCAGCAGTTTACTGGGGGCTTTTGGTTCACCCCTCCACTTT
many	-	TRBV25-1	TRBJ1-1	CASSDLRRAFF	TGTGCCAGCAGTGATTTACGTCGGGCTTTCTTT
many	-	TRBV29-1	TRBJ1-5	CSVIIDGASNQPQHF	TGCAGCGTTATAATTGACGGGGCATCCAATCAGCCCCAGCATTTT
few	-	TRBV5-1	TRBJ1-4	CASSLAAGATNEKLFF	TGCGCCAGTAGCTTGGCGGCAGGTGCAACTAATGAAAAACTGTTTTTT
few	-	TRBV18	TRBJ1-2	CASSPRTSSTLSYGYTF	TGTGCCAGCTCACCCAGAACCTCGTCAACCCTATCCTATGGCTACACCTTC